The entry that follows covers one TCR beta chain sequence. The data originate from a study of radiotherapy plus CTLA-4 blockade in lung cancer. Repertoires were generated with immunoSEQ multiplex PCR, while TCRdb's copy carries only in-frame clones and drops some. The sample has about 66,000 clones, around 83% seen once. Germline V gene lookup returns CDR1 MGHRA and CDR2 YSYEKL. The CDR3 extends over 16 amino acids. The V and J ends lost 1 base and 3 bases, in that order; junction bases with no gene match: 9. The specimen was peripheral blood, collected from a patient treated with radiotherapy plus ipilimumab. The receptor was derived from a human donor with non-small cell lung cancer who had a partial response to radiotherapy plus ipilimumab. The J gene is TRBJ2-7, the V gene TRBV4-1, with 7 bases identical to TRBD1. The CDR3 nucleotides read TGCGCCAGCAGCCAAGGTACGACAGGGCCCCTCTACGAGCAGTACTTC. It yields the protein CASSQGTTGPLYEQYF.